These 2 T cell receptor beta chains were all obtained from the same sample, sequenced in a study of preoperative IRX-2 immunotherapy in early breast cancer. The table came from immunoSEQ multiplex PCR; TCRdb's copy has only in-frame clones and leaves some out. The sample records approximately 30,000 clones, roughly 90% being singletons. Noted treatment: preoperative locoregional IRX-2 cytokine immunotherapy. The sample here was tumor tissue, taken after IRX-2 immunotherapy. These receptor sequences come from a human donor with breast cancer.

The V and J genes are TRBV6-1 and TRBJ1-5; possibly TRBD1 for D (5 bases). The V gene lost 0 bases and the J gene lost 7 bases, with 10 bases spanning the gap. The CDR3 sequence is 14 residues long. CDR1 MNHNS and CDR2 SASEGT come from the germline V gene. CDR3 sequence (DNA): TGTGCCAGCAGTGAAGCCCCGGGGCGGCAGCCCCAGCATTTT. Translated, it gives CASSEAPGRQPQHF.

The gene calls are TRBV7-7 and TRBJ2-7, with 7 bases lining up with TRBD1. Germline V CDR1 and CDR2: SSHAT, FNYEAQ (reference sequence). V was pared by 3 bases and J by 5 bases, with 7 bases of the junction left unmatched. The CDR3 sequence is 14 residues long. The CDR3 sequence: CASSFDRQGHEQYF. The DNA of the CDR3 is TGTGCCAGCAGCTTTGACCGACAGGGCCACGAGCAGTACTTC. Based on the CDR3 plus reference TRBV7-7 and TRBJ2-7, the full variable domain is GAGVSQSPRYKVTKRGQDVTLRCDPISSHATLYWYQQALGQGPEFLTYFNYEAQPDKSGLPSDRFSAERPEGSISTLTIQRTEQRDSAMYRCASSFDRQGHEQYFGPGTRLTVT.